The sequence of this T cell receptor (beta chain) was determined in a study of T cell changes during pregnancy in multiple sclerosis. The CDR3 consists of 14 residues. Germline V CDR1 and CDR2: SGHTS, YDEGEE. Trimming took 2 bases from V and 1 from J, leaving 9 bases between them. Data came from immunoSEQ multiplex PCR; TCRdb stores just in-frame clones and leaves some out. The repertoire includes approximately 40,000 clones, about 92% of them detected once, and 6.5% to 9.5% sits in the top ten. The source is a female donor with multiple sclerosis, enrolled in a pregnancy study. Here the sequenced sample was CD8+ T cells from peripheral blood mononuclear cells, taken in the third trimester of pregnancy. The V call is TRBV5-8, the J call TRBJ1-1; possible D gene TRBD1, 6 bases. CDR3 sequence: CASSLGQSNTEAFF. CDR3 nucleotides: TGTGCCAGCAGCTTAGGACAGTCGAACACTGAAGCTTTCTTT. The entire variable domain, with the rest obtained from reference TRBV5-8 and TRBJ1-1, is as follows: EAGVTQSPTHLIKTRGQQATLRCSPISGHTSVYWYQQALGLGLQFLLWYDEGEERNRGNFPPRFSGRQFPNYSSELNVNALELEDSALYLCASSLGQSNTEAFFGQGTRLTVV.